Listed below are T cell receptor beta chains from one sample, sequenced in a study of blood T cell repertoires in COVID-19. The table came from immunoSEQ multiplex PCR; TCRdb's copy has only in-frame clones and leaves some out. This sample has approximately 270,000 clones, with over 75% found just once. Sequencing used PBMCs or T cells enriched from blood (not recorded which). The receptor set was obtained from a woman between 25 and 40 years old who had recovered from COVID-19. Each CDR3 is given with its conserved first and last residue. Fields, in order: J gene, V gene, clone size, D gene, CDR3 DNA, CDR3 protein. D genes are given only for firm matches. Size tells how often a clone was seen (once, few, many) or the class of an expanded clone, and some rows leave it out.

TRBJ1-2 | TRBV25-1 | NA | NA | TGTGCCAGCAGTGCTGGGGCAGGGCCCTATGGCTACACCTTC | CASSAGAGPYGYTF
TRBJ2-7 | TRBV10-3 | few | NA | TGTGCCATCAGTGGGGCTACCTACGAGCAGTACTTC | CAISGATYEQYF
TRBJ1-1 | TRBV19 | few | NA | TGTGCCAGTAGTGAACAGGGACGAATGAACACTGAAGCTTTCTTT | CASSEQGRMNTEAFF
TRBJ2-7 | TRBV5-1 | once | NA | TGCGCCAGCAGCCCGGCTGGGACATACGTATTCTACGAGCAGTACTTC | CASSPAGTYVFYEQYF
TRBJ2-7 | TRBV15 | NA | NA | TGTGCCACCAGCAGAGATCGGGGAAACGAGCAGTACTTC | CATSRDRGNEQYF
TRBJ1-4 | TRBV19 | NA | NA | TGTGCCAGTAGTATGCGGGGGGCTTGGGAAAAACTGTTTTTT | CASSMRGAWEKLFF
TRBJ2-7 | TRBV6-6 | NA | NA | TGTGCCAGCAAGAGGGACACTACCACCTACGAGCAGTACTTC | CASKRDTTTYEQYF
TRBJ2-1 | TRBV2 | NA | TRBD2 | TGTGCCAGCAGTGGAAGACTAGCGGGATCCCATCGATTATACAATGAGCAGTTCTTC | CASSGRLAGSHRLYNEQFF
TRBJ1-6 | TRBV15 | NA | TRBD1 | TGTGCCACCAGCATTAACGCGGGACAGCTTAATTCACCCCTCCACTTT | CATSINAGQLNSPLHF
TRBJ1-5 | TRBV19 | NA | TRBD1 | TGTGCCAGTAGTATAGTATCAGGGGGCACGCTTGGGCGCAATCAGCCCCAGCATTTT | CASSIVSGGTLGRNQPQHF
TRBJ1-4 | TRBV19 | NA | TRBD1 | TGTGCCAGTACCGACAGGGGCGCAACTAATGAAAAACTGTTTTTT | CASTDRGATNEKLFF
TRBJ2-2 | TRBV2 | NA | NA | TGTGCCAGCAGCGAGCAGGGGTACACCGGGGAGCTGTTTTTT | CASSEQGYTGELFF
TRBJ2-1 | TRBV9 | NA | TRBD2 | TGTGCCAGCAGCGTAACAGGACTAGCGGGGGTCACTTACAATGAGCAGTTCTTC | CASSVTGLAGVTYNEQFF
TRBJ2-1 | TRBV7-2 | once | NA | TGTGCCAGCAGCTTAGGACAGGCAATATCACAGCAGTTCTTC | CASSLGQAISQQFF
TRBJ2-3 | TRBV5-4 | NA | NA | TGTGCCAGCAGAGAAGGGGGAGGGGGCACAGATACGCAGTATTTT | CASREGGGGTDTQYF
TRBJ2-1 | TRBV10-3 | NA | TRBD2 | TGTGCCATCAAGGGAGCGGGGGGGCGGTATGAGCAGTTCTTC | CAIKGAGGRYEQFF
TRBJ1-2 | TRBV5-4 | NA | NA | TGTGCCAGCAGCTTACCGGGAAACTATGGCTACACCTTC | CASSLPGNYGYTF
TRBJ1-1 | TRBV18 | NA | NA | TGTGCCAGCTCACTACGGACACGGAACACTGAAGCTTTCTTT | CASSLRTRNTEAFF
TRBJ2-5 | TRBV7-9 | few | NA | TGTGCCAGCAGCGTAGGGGCCGAGACCCAGTACTTC | CASSVGAETQYF
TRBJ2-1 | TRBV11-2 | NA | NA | TGTGCCAGCAGCTTAGTGGCAGGAGGTGAGCAGTTCTTC | CASSLVAGGEQFF